The T cell receptor (beta chain) described here comes from a study of T cells in localized non-small cell lung cancer. V lost 6 bases and J lost 3, with 14 bases in between. CDR1 is SNHLY, CDR2 FYNNEI, per germline. The CDR3 runs to 14 residues. General study results and limits: Sequencing, confined to only one tumor region, leaves heterogeneity possible.

The assay was immunoSEQ multiplex PCR, and TCRdb's table has in-frame clones only and misses some. The sample lists more than 20,000 clones; about 86% were seen once. Note on this clone: Its antigen is unknown.

This TCR derives from an older female donor with stage I lung adenocarcinoma. The chain links TRBV2 to TRBJ1-1, with D possibly matching TRBD1 (6 bases). The starting material was peripheral blood, obtained before any cancer treatment. CDR3: CASSEIGGYTEAFF. Here the CDR3 DNA reads TGTGCCAGCAGCGAGATAGGGGGATACACTGAAGCTTTCTTT. Supplemented by reference TRBV2 and TRBJ1-1, the full variable domain reads EPEVTQTPSHQVTQMGQEVILRCVPISNHLYFYWYRQILGQKVEFLVSFYNNEISEKSEIFDDQFSVERPDGSNFTLKIRSTKLEDSAMYFCASSEIGGYTEAFFGQGTRLTVV.